This T cell receptor (beta chain) was captured in a study of blood T cell repertoires in COVID-19. The germline V gene has CDR1 SGHNT and CDR2 YENEEA. The CDR3 loop spans 13 amino acids. Trimming shortened V by 3 bases and J by 7 bases, and 9 bases separated the two germline ends. The data were produced by immunoSEQ multiplex PCR, yet TCRdb's version contains in-frame clones alone and is incomplete. The sample holds roughly 240,000 clones, more than 75% seen once. The source material was PBMCs or T cells enriched from blood (not recorded which). The source of this sequence is a woman aged 50 to 60 who had recovered from COVID-19. This chain connects TRBV11-3 to TRBJ2-2; TRBD2 is a possible D gene (5 bases). The chain's CDR3 is CASSLRAYGELFF. CDR3 nucleotides: TGTGCCAGCAGCTTGAGGGCCTACGGGGAGCTGTTTTTT.